These 6 T cell receptor beta chains share one sample of origin, sequenced in a study of blood T cell repertoires in COVID-19. The assay was immunoSEQ multiplex PCR, and TCRdb's table has in-frame clones only and misses some. Among about 480,000 clones listed, roughly 91% were seen once. The sequenced material came from peripheral blood. These receptors were obtained from a woman aged 25 to 39 with acute or convalescent COVID-19.

The genes are TRBV10-3 and TRBJ1-5, with a weak D call TRBD1 (5 bases). The V and J ends lost 0 bases and 8 bases respectively, with 11 bases between them. The CDR3 is made up of 14 amino acids. Germline V gene data show CDR1 as ENHRY and CDR2 as SYGVKD. CDR3 sequence: CAISESGEAEPQHF. The CDR3 DNA is TGTGCCATCAGTGAGTCAGGGGAAGCTGAGCCCCAGCATTTT.

The chain links TRBV10-1 to TRBJ2-3, with a tentative D call TRBD1 (6 bases). Trimming removed 6 bases from V and 4 bases from J, with 14 bases in between. This CDR3 has 14 residues. Germline assignment: CDR1 WNHNN and CDR2 SYGVQD (reference sequence). CDR3 DNA sequence: TGCGCCAGCAGCGGACAGTTTGGCGCAGATACGCAGTATTTT. Encoded protein: CASSGQFGADTQYF.

This clone was seen just once. The V gene is TRBV5-4, the J gene TRBJ2-3, with 8 bases identical to TRBD1. There are 15 residues in the CDR3. Trimming removed 0 bases from V and 3 bases from J; junction bases left unmatched: 3. Germline V CDR1 and CDR2: SGHNT, YYREEE (reference sequence). CDR3 residues: CASSLVRGRTDTQYF. CDR3 nucleotides: TGTGCCAGCAGCTTGGTCAGGGGGCGAACAGATACGCAGTATTTT.

The genes are TRBV28 and TRBJ2-7; 9 nucleotides agree with TRBD2. Trimming at V came to 1 base and at J to 4 bases, leaving 2 bases not matched to a gene. The CDR3 covers 14 residues. From germline, CDR1 is MDHEN and CDR2 SYDVKM. The CDR3: CASSLYSGGYEQYF. CDR3 in DNA: TGTGCCAGCAGTTTATATAGCGGGGGATACGAGCAGTACTTC.

This clone occurred once. V usage is TRBV5-1 and J usage is TRBJ2-2; D might be TRBD2 (6 bases). V lost 0 bases and J lost 1, with 10 bases in between. The CDR3 covers 16 residues. Germline V gene lookup returns CDR1 SGHRS and CDR2 YFSETQ. CDR3 coding DNA: TGCGCCAGCAGCTTGGGCGTGGGGGGGAACACCGGGGAGCTGTTTTTT. The encoded protein is CASSLGVGGNTGELFF.

The rearrangement joins TRBV9 to TRBJ1-1, with D possibly matching TRBD1 (5 bases). The germline V and J ends were trimmed by 4 bases and 4 bases, with 11 bases remaining between them. Germline CDR1 and CDR2: SGDLS and YYNGEE. The CDR3 spans 13 residues. CDR3 residues: CASSSPGSTEAFF. CDR3 in DNA: TGTGCCAGCAGCTCCCCAGGGTCCACTGAAGCTTTCTTT.